This TCR beta chain stems from a study of blood T cell repertoires in COVID-19. Background on the study: The United States, Italy and Spain were the sources of the acute and convalescent COVID-19 samples. The cDNA or gDNA used as material had been derived from T cells, B-cell-depleted T cells, or PBMCs.

During active infection, Seattle patients enrolled and were then monitored through disease. As originally analysed: Reference gene primers were amplified, and this amplification served to estimate nucleated cell counts. Profiled with immunoSEQ multiplex PCR; TCRdb holds only in-frame clones, not every one. For V, J and clone size, that table is used; D and trimming come from the DNA. The sample lists roughly 280,000 clones; roughly 86% were seen once. Germline CDR1 reads SGDLS; CDR2 reads YYNGEE. This CDR3 has 13 amino acids. V was clipped by 4 bases and J by 11 bases, with 18 bases between them. The source material was peripheral blood. This chain uses TRBV9 with TRBJ1-2; D is uncertain. The sequence derives from a woman aged 25 to 39 with COVID-19, enrolled during active disease. This chain's CDR3 is CASSPLTALGYTF. The CDR3 coding sequence is TGTGCCAGCAGCCCTTTGACTGCTCTTGGGTACACCTTC.